In this sample, the clone carrying this T cell receptor (beta chain) turned up a few times. A much larger clone is a single base away; this may be a read error. With iRepertoire HTBI primers and Arm-PCR of CDR3 regions, TCR beta libraries were built. MiXCR, run by TCRdb on the multiplex PCR reads, gives a single entry per CDR3 protein. The top ten hold 7.5% to 9% of the sample, which has about 520,000 distinct CDR3 sequences, approximately 12% seen once. The data belong to a study of regulatory T cells in long-lasting Graves disease. As to time point: newly diagnosed GD, antithyroid drugs for less than 3 months. RNA from PBMCs was the source of the TCR library. CDR1 and CDR2 from the germline V gene are SNHLY and FYNNEI. V lost 4 bases and J 3 bases, leaving 16 bases between the germline ends. This CDR3 has 15 amino acids. These records were also assigned to another study, of T cells in Graves' hyperthyroidism and ophthalmopathy. From that second work: The study left out patients who had uncontrolled infection, other autoimmune disease, pregnancy or lactation.

The TCR comes from a woman in her 30s with Graves disease. This specimen was peripheral blood mononuclear cells (PBMCs), taken at new diagnosis, from a patient treated with antithyroid drugs. The chain uses TRBV2 and TRBJ2-7; D is unclear. The CDR3 nucleotides are TGTGCCAGCAGTGGATCTGGCTTATCCGGCTACGAGCAGTACTTC. Protein product: CASSGSGLSGYEQYF.